The T cell receptor beta chain under discussion was sequenced for a study of cytomegalovirus exposure and HLA in healthy donors (TCRdb year 2017). Background for the entire study: According to an earlier analysis of 587 of the donors, about 179 million T cells yielded 117 million unique TCR beta sequences and about 280 Gb of sequence data. Roughly 300 gigabases of sequencing data and approximately 93 million unique TCR sequences were included in an early release covering roughly 700 HLA-typed donors. Of the 300 to 500 genotyped donors, less than 90% were placed in the genetic ancestry cluster associated with self-reported Caucasian donors. The study was designed to test whether signatures of past pathogen exposure could be identified by cataloging public T cell receptors. The study used immunosequencing to profile the T cell repertoires of 600 to 850 subjects and linked those repertoires to cytomegalovirus serostatus. In addition to the first cohort of hundreds of subjects, a separate validation cohort of about 120 different subjects was used. High-throughput TCR immunosequencing, statistical association of individual TCRs with disease status, and machine learning were combined to predict cytomegalovirus infection status. A later analysis re-examined previously published TCR beta repertoires from about 700 donors and added high-resolution HLA genotyping to investigate patterns of TCR occurrence. Rather than using new phenotypic data, the later analysis identified candidate immune exposures from TCR beta sequences and from how often those sequences occurred across donors. To decide whether each TCR beta V gene segment behaved as functional or pseudogenic, an earlier analysis of some 540 of the donors relied on high-throughput TCR beta sequencing. Donor age, sex, ethnicity and CMV serostatus were compiled alongside the repertoire data. In a later genetic analysis, genome-wide SNP genotypes for about three fifths of the roughly 670 donors were used, and that subset was treated as a discovery cohort. All discovery cohort repertoires had been generated on a single sequencing platform. Class I and class II HLA loci were covered by the typing at four-digit resolution. The number of typed donors differed by locus: about 629-640 for A, B, C, DRB1 and DQB1; roughly 510 for DQA1; approximately 600 for DPA1; and roughly 490 for DPB1. Roughly 5 DR-DQ haplotypes were handled as single units for association and clustering, since linkage in the cohort was strong. On average, roughly 240,000 unique TCR beta nucleotide sequences were sequenced per donor among 398 genotyped donors of the cohort, with roughly 18% of those sequences being non-productive.

The germline V end is reduced by 0 bases and the J end by 3 bases; junction bases left unmatched: 8. The CDR3 spans 18 residues, from the cysteine through the phenylalanine. CDR3 DNA only is kept here, 54 bases in frame from base 1. CDR1 LGHNA and CDR2 YNFKEQ are derived from the germline V gene. In regard to this clone: Its antigen is still unknown. No per-base quality is available; no much larger clone lies one base away.

Results and caveats for the whole study, not just this receptor: It was suggested by the authors that the approach could potentially be generalized to other disease states and immunological phenotypes. In an earlier analysis of approximately 590 of the donors, most TCR beta V segments appeared in productive rearrangements about 87% or about 30% of the time, broadly matching IMGT annotations. A few of the identified cytomegalovirus-associated TCR beta chains were confirmed in vitro to be specific for cytomegalovirus antigens. According to a later analysis, TCR association rates differed among HLA loci, with DRB1 alleles showing the most associated TCRs and HLA-C alleles showing the fewest. In the study, around 160 TCR beta chains were listed as associated with cytomegalovirus. A cluster of highly shared sequence variants was judged likely to represent a technical artifact of the sequencing pipeline. In a later analysis, 15,000 to 20,000 TCR beta sequences were associated with specific HLA alleles at a false discovery rate of 0.05. V-gene and J-gene trimming of TCR beta chains was associated with a missense DCLRE1C variant in a later genetic analysis, and the association was replicated in an independent cohort. For the cohort, immune exposure information was limited to CMV serostatus. Because HLA typing was missing for some donors at each locus, association tests included only the typed subset. Most TCR sequences were observed very rarely across donors, whereas some public TCRs were present in many individuals. Presence/absence analyses assumed roughly uniform sequencing depth across donors, an assumption that may not hold. In a later analysis, HLA-associated TCR beta chains were found to be more clonally expanded and to have lower generation probabilities than equally common non-associated chains. Some IMGT-functional V segments, including TRBV6-2 and TRBV6-3, could not be told apart with the 87-base-pair reads, so those segments were excluded. Assigning TCR associations to individual alleles was difficult when HLA alleles, especially DR and DQ, strongly co-occurred. A later analysis reported that several top co-occurrence clusters appeared linked to parvovirus B19, influenza, CMV and Epstein-Barr virus. Correlated functional status among segregating V segments might be attributable to linkage disequilibrium, but an unknown experimental factor could not be ruled out. In this cohort, only TCR beta chains were sequenced, and detectable features were limited by the absence of alpha or paired-chain data. A further reported finding was that TCR beta sequences accurately predicted the HLA-A and HLA-B alleles for most subjects in the first cohort. The classifier was reported to diagnose cytomegalovirus status with high specificity and sensitivity in both the original cohort and the validation cohort. A later analysis found that most CMV-associated TCR beta chains appeared HLA-restricted, with HLA associations seemingly driven largely by CMV exposure. Over 15 rarely observed V segments, including chromosome 9 orphons, were excluded from the earlier analysis of approximately 500 of the donors because counts were too low. Compared with the 666-donor mean, donors in an Asian-associated ancestry cluster had fewer N-insertions in productive TCRs, according to a later genetic analysis.

In total, approximately 610 healthy bone marrow donors made up the cohort. All cohort members were sampled while nominally healthy, although unrecorded immune exposures were likely present. The donor tested CMV seropositive and was one of the 289 seropositive cohort members. Every donor gave a peripheral blood sample, and the peripheral blood mononuclear cells from that sample were used for TCR beta sequencing. The Qiagen DNeasy Blood Extraction Kit was used to extract genomic DNA from the blood cell samples. Receptor libraries were prepared by the immunoSEQ multiplex PCR assay. For the multiplex PCR, a mixture combining 60 forward primers for TCR Vbeta segments and 13 reverse primers for TCR Jbeta segments was used. A multiplex PCR assay on genomic DNA amplified the CDR3 region of rearranged TCR beta genes. Amplified TCR beta libraries were sequenced as 87-base-pair reads on the Illumina HiSeq System. For the original study's pipeline: In a later analysis, some 80 million unique TCR beta chains were counted across the approximately 670 repertoires, and roughly 11 million of these chains were shared by at least two donors. To remove PCR and sequencing errors, raw reads were error-corrected and collapsed into unique sequences using a nearest-neighbor algorithm that merged closely related sequences. V, D and J gene segments were assigned by aligning CDR3 sequences to IMGT reference sequences. For a sequence to be retained, a match of at least six nucleotides was required to both a V gene segment and a J gene segment. A rearrangement was called productive if the CDR3 had no stop codons and remained in frame with V and J, and every other rearrangement was called non-productive. CDR3 was defined according to IMGT convention as the region running from the second conserved V-encoded cysteine to the conserved J-encoded phenylalanine. The earlier analysis of some 580 of the donors excluded any sequence lacking an unambiguous match to a single V gene segment. An earlier analysis of 500 to 600 of the donors classified V segments as functional when productive rearrangements were above 56.7% and as segregating when the standard deviation between donors was above 5%. A statistical classification framework was built to diagnose cytomegalovirus status from the catalog of TCR beta chain sequences. V and J gene assignment, in a later analysis, came from comparing TCR nucleotide sequences with IMGT/GENE-DB human TR gene sequences. The TCRdist pipeline was used in a later analysis to assign CDR3 sequences and most-parsimonious VDJ recombination scenarios. A later analysis defined each TCR beta chain by its CDR3 amino acid sequence plus V-gene family, and excluded reads lacking a unique V-gene family. To address suspected cross-contamination and a sequencing artifact, a later analysis removed approximately 590 highly shared, low-generation-probability nucleotide sequences. In a later analysis, a clonal expansion index was calculated for each public chain from normalized within-repertoire ranks of inferred template counts. A later analysis computed generation probabilities with a VDJ recombination model fitted to out-of-frame rearrangements, and checked the results against IGoR. Hypergeometric tests were used in a later analysis to score TCR-TCR, TCR-HLA and TCR-CMV co-occurrence, with a repertoire-size bias correction applied to the TCR pairs. A later analysis estimated false discovery rates by permuting HLA or CMV assignments 20 times. In a later analysis, co-occurring TCRs were grouped with DBSCAN, and TCRdist sequence similarity was added when clustering was performed within HLA-allele-positive subsets. For co-occurrence clustering, repertoires with fewer than 30,000 or more than 120,000 public chains were excluded, along with five or six repertoires with anomalous nucleotide sharing. In TCRdb, the immuneACCESS table is reduced to in-frame sequences with V and J assigned. These tables do not hold every clone; where another copy was compared, an unresolved V gene accounts for under half, and the others remain unexplained. V and J calls plus clone size are reproduced from that table; the DNA served to infer D and trimming. The sample data list 150,000 to 200,000 clones, and about 75% of these were observed just once. 2.5% to 3.5% of the sample is taken by the ten largest.

Sequenced: PBMCs. The chain uses TRBV4-2 and TRBJ2-1; TRBD2 lines up with 10 middle nucleotides. The clonotype comes from a woman between 50 and 59 years old in good health and CMV-seropositive. The CDR3 reads CASSQESAGLARYNEQFF. The base sequence is TGTGCCAGCAGCCAAGAATCCGCGGGACTAGCGCGCTACAATGAGCAGTTCTTC.